The 5 T cell receptor beta chains below all came from one sample that was sequenced in a study of immune cell composition in non-small cell lung cancer (dated by TCRdb to about 2017). Library generation was performed with the immunoSEQ multiplex PCR assay. The immuneACCESS repertoire file appears here via TCRdb, limited to in-frame rearrangements. These files lack a portion of the clones; in checked studies, under half of the deficit traces to unresolved V genes, and the cause of the others is not known. The sample has 2,500 to 3,000 clones on record, over 65% of them singletons. Together, the top ten hold roughly 17% of the sample. Non-adjacent lung tissue from the same patient, taken as far from the tumour as possible and at least 3 cm away, was used for the normal lung samples. Sequenced input: non-adjacent lung tissue. The source is a human donor with non-small cell lung cancer.

The sample holds one count of this clone. The chain employs TRBV11-2 and TRBJ2-7; TRBD2 matches at 14 bases. CDR1 and CDR2 from the germline V gene are SGHAT and FQNNGV. The length of the CDR3 is 16 residues. After removal of 3 bases from V and 2 bases from J, the junction contained 3 bases not matched to a gene. The CDR3 DNA sequence: TGTGCCAGCAGCTTTGGGACTAGCGGGGGAACCTACGAGCAGTACTTC. The encoded protein is CASSFGTSGGTYEQYF.

The chain combines TRBV6-6 with TRBJ1-2; D perhaps matches TRBD1 (6 bases). The CDR3 loop spans 14 amino acids. Germline CDR1 is MNHNY and CDR2 is SVGAGI (reference sequence). Trimming removed 2 bases at V and 2 bases at J, with 9 bases between. DNA for the CDR3: TGTGCCAGCAGTTACGGACAGCTGAACTATGGCTACACCTTC. Translated, it gives CASSYGQLNYGYTF.

J is TRBJ2-3 and V is TRBV29-1; possible D gene TRBD2, 6 bases. CDR3 length equals 13 residues. V was shortened by 4 bases and J by 4 bases, with 12 bases between the two germline ends. CDR1 SQVTM and CDR2 ANQGSEA come from the germline V gene. The chain's CDR3 is CSVGWRGADTQYF. In DNA form, the CDR3 reads TGCAGCGTTGGATGGAGGGGTGCAGATACGCAGTATTTT.

This clone was detected only a few times. V gene TRBV27 combines with J gene TRBJ2-7, with 9 bases identical to TRBD2. Germline CDR1 reads MNHEY; CDR2 reads SMNVEV (reference sequence). The CDR3 is 14 amino acids. Trimming took 5 bases from V and 4 from J; bases not matched to a gene: 6. The CDR3 region has the DNA TGTGCCAGCAGTCATAGCGGGAGATCTTACGAGCAGTACTTC. As protein: CASSHSGRSYEQYF.

This clone was recorded a few times. This chain joins TRBV10-3 and TRBJ1-1; the match to TRBD1 covers 7 bases. V shed 5 bases and J 5 bases; nucleotides not matched to a gene: 2. The CDR3 is made up of 12 amino acids. The germline V gene has CDR1 ENHRY and CDR2 SYGVKD. CDR3: CAISYRGTEAFF. DNA of the CDR3: TGTGCCATCAGTTACAGGGGAACTGAAGCTTTCTTT.